Listed here are 20 T cell receptor beta chains from one sample, sequenced in a study of siplizumab effects on memory and regulatory T cells (dated by TCRdb to the late 2010s). Library preparation employed the immunoSEQ multiplex PCR assay. Here the immuneACCESS table is served through TCRdb, limited to in-frame sequences with V and J called. Missing clones are a known gap in these copies; in checked studies unresolved V genes cover under half, and the rest lacks a known reason. For this sample the table gives fewer than 120,000 clones, of which roughly 92% were detected only once. The top ten clones comprise 1% to 1.5% of the sample. Sample: CD4+ T cells sorted from blood. The source is a human donor in good health.

This chain links TRBV11-2 with TRBJ1-3, with D unclear. Germline V CDR1 and CDR2: SGHAT, FQNNGV. The CDR3 has 17 residues. Deletions cut 1 base from V and 0 bases from J, with 13 bases between. The CDR3 protein is CASSLVRGSRSGNTIYF. The CDR3 DNA reads as TGTGCCAGCAGCTTAGTAAGAGGAAGCCGCTCTGGAAACACCATATATTTT.

In this sample, this clone turned up once. The rearrangement links TRBV6-6 to TRBJ2-4; 8 bases agree with TRBD1. The CDR3 has 14 amino acids. CDR1 and CDR2 (germline): MNHNY, SVGAGI (reference sequence). After removal of 5 bases from V and 6 bases from J, the junction contained 6 bases not matched to a gene. CDR3 nucleotides: TGTGCCAGCAGTCCAGGGGGCAGGGGAAACATTCAGTACTTC. Its protein product is CASSPGGRGNIQYF.

The table lists this clone with a few counts. The chain is built from TRBV7-2 and TRBJ2-1, with 9 positions matching TRBD1. V trimming: 4 bases; J trimming: 9 bases; junction bases outside the gene matches: 7. This CDR3 is 14 amino acids long. From germline, CDR1 is SGHTA and CDR2 FQGNSA. For the CDR3, the DNA is TGTGCCAGCAGCTGGGACAGGGCAATCGGTGAGCAGTTCTTC. Its protein is CASSWDRAIGEQFF.

The chain combines TRBV4-1 with TRBJ2-5, with 10 bases that match TRBD1. Germline V gene lookup returns CDR1 MGHRA and CDR2 YSYEKL. The CDR3 runs 15 residues. Trimming removed 1 base from V and 5 bases from J; junction bases left unmatched: 4. The chain's CDR3 is CASSQGQGALETQYF. The CDR3 DNA is TGCGCCAGCAGCCAAGGACAGGGGGCCCTGGAGACCCAGTACTTC.

This rearrangement joins TRBV11-3 to TRBJ2-3, with 8 bases that match TRBD1. There are 16 residues in the CDR3. From germline, CDR1 is SGHNT and CDR2 YENEEA. With V trimmed by 4 bases and J by 0 bases, 6 bases remained unmatched. This CDR3 is CASSSGTGTSTDTQYF. In DNA form, the CDR3 reads TGTGCCAGCAGCTCCGGGACAGGAACTAGCACAGATACGCAGTATTTT.

The chain is built from TRBV7-9 and TRBJ1-5, with TRBD1 matching 9 bases. The germline V gene encodes CDR1 SEHNR and CDR2 FQNEAQ (reference sequence). The CDR3 extends over 15 amino acids. V shed 0 bases and J 5 bases; nucleotides not matched to a gene: 2. The CDR3 loop reads CASSLATGGHQPQHF. CDR3 DNA sequence: TGTGCCAGCAGCTTAGCGACAGGGGGACATCAGCCCCAGCATTTT.

The V call is TRBV12-5, the J call TRBJ1-5; D unresolved. The CDR3 sequence is 13 residues long. CDR1 is LGHNT and CDR2 is FRNRAP in the germline V gene. Trimming removed 6 bases at V and 9 bases at J, with 15 bases between. This CDR3 is CASGPDGVWPQHF. The DNA of the CDR3 is TGTGCTAGTGGCCCCGACGGCGTCTGGCCCCAGCATTTT.

V usage is TRBV6-1 and J usage is TRBJ1-2; 8 bases align to TRBD1. The CDR3 is 13 amino acids. Germline lookup yields CDR1 MNHNS and CDR2 SASEGT. With 8 bases clipped from V and 9 bases from J, the junction kept 11 bases outside the gene matches. CDR3: CASELDRAGSYTF. The CDR3 nucleotides read TGTGCCAGCGAGTTGGACAGGGCAGGTAGCTACACCTTC.

This sequence joins TRBV2 and TRBJ2-3; the D gene could be TRBD1 or TRBD2 (5 bases each). CDR1 is SNHLY and CDR2 is FYNNEI in the germline V gene. This CDR3 comprises 15 residues. Trimming stripped 3 bases from V and 6 bases from J, with 16 bases between. CDR3 in amino acids: CASSEQGAGDDTQYF. The CDR3, as DNA: TGTGCCAGCAGTGAGCAGGGTGCCGGGGATGATACGCAGTATTTT.

V is TRBV7-3 and J is TRBJ1-1, with TRBD1 matching over 8 bases. Germline loops: CDR1 SGHTA, CDR2 FQGTGA. The CDR3 contains 14 residues. V lost 2 bases to trimming and J lost 5 bases; unmatched junction nucleotides: 4. In DNA, the CDR3 is TGTGCCAGCAGCTTACAGGGGGCGAGTACTGAAGCTTTCTTT. Translating it yields CASSLQGASTEAFF.

The CDR3 sequence: CASSLGAGTRTDTQYF. CDR3 sequence (DNA): TGTGCCAGCAGCTTAGGAGCGGGAACGCGCACAGATACGCAGTATTTT. The genes are TRBV11-1 and TRBJ2-3, with 7 bases matching TRBD2. The CDR3 loop spans 16 amino acids. V gave up 1 base and J gave up 1 base; unmatched junction bases: 5. The V gene's germline CDR1 is SGHAT and CDR2 FQDESV (reference sequence).

The chain employs TRBV7-2 and TRBJ2-6; D gene uncertain. There are 15 residues in the CDR3. V lost 5 bases and J 0 bases, leaving 8 bases between the germline ends. Germline V gene lookup returns CDR1 SGHTA and CDR2 FQGNSA. CDR3 sequence: CASSLGDSGANVLTF. CDR3 DNA: TGTGCCAGCAGCCTCGGCGACTCTGGGGCCAACGTCCTGACTTTC.

The genes are TRBV7-9 and TRBJ2-3, with D perhaps being TRBD1 or TRBD2 (5 bases each). The V gene lost 2 bases and the J gene lost 5 bases, with 14 bases spanning the gap. The CDR3 has 15 residues. Germline values: CDR1 SEHNR, CDR2 FQNEAQ (reference sequence). CDR3 nucleotides: TGTGCCAGCAGCTTAAGTGGGGGAGTTCAAGATACGCAGTATTTT. Translated: CASSLSGGVQDTQYF.

The chain uses TRBV6-5 and TRBJ1-2, with D uncertain. The length of the CDR3 is 14 residues. The ends were cut back, 6 bases at V and 8 bases at J, with 19 bases in the middle. The germline gives CDR1 MNHEY, CDR2 SVGAGI. CDR3 sequence: CASRTGVTRGGYTF. CDR3 DNA sequence: TGTGCCAGCAGAACCGGGGTCACCCGCGGGGGCTACACCTTC.

The gene calls are TRBV5-1 and TRBJ2-7; D might be TRBD1 (6 bases). With 4 bases removed from V and 1 base from J, the gap between germline ends came to 12 bases. CDR3 length: 14 amino acids. CDR1 is SGHRS, CDR2 YFSETQ, per germline. The CDR3 DNA sequence: TGCGCCAGCAGCCGCCGGGACACTTCCTACGAGCAGTACTTC. As protein: CASSRRDTSYEQYF.

CDR3 sequence (DNA): TGTGCCAGCAGCCCGCCCCCAGCAGGGAATTCCTACGAGCAGTACTTC. Protein product: CASSPPPAGNSYEQYF. The V gene is TRBV7-9, the J gene TRBJ2-7, with D perhaps TRBD1 (5 bases). Per germline, CDR1 SEHNR and CDR2 FQNEAQ (reference sequence). This CDR3 spans 16 amino acids. V lost 5 bases to trimming and J lost 1 base, with 18 bases between them.

The chain links TRBV2 to TRBJ2-7; D might be TRBD1 (5 bases). Germline V gives CDR1 SNHLY, CDR2 FYNNEI. The V end lost 7 bases, the J end lost 7 bases, and 17 bases lay between the germline ends. CDR3 size: 13 residues. The CDR3 sequence is CASILEGAGEQYF. CDR3 nucleotide sequence: TGTGCCAGCATATTGGAAGGGGCTGGGGAGCAGTACTTC.

The rearrangement joins TRBV11-3 to TRBJ2-3, with 9 nucleotides matching TRBD1. The CDR3 covers 14 residues. The germline V gene encodes CDR1 SGHNT and CDR2 YENEEA. With 3 bases clipped from V and 6 bases from J, the junction kept 4 bases outside the gene matches. The CDR3 DNA sequence: TGTGCCAGCAGCTTGGGACAGGGTCAGGATACGCAGTATTTT. Translation: CASSLGQGQDTQYF.

The sample holds a few counts of this clone. The CDR3 reads CASSPGGHGTEAFF. CDR3 DNA sequence: TGTGCCAGCAGCCCCGGGGGGCACGGCACTGAAGCTTTCTTT. The chain couples TRBV7-9 to TRBJ1-1; D perhaps matches TRBD1 (6 bases). The CDR3 contains 14 residues. Trimming removed 5 bases from V and 4 bases from J, with 14 bases in between. Germline V gene lookup returns CDR1 SEHNR and CDR2 FQNEAQ (reference sequence).

The chain employs TRBV19 and TRBJ2-6; the D call may be TRBD1 or TRBD2 (6 bases each). Germline V gene lookup returns CDR1 LNHDA and CDR2 SQIVND (reference sequence). Trimming cost V 8 bases and J 3 bases, with 11 bases left between them. The CDR3 length is 14 residues. The CDR3 loop reads CASRGRGGANVLTF. The CDR3 DNA reads as TGTGCCAGTCGGGGGCGGGGTGGGGCCAACGTCCTGACTTTC.